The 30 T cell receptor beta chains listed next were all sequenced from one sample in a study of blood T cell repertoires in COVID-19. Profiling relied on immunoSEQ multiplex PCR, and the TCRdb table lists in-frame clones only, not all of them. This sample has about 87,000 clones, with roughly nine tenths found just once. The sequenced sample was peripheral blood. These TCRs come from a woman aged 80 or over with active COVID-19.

The CDR3 DNA sequence: TGTGCCAGCAAACCTCAAGGCTGGGGGCCCGGGGAGCTGTTTTTT. Translated, it gives CASKPQGWGPGELFF. The V call is TRBV7-2, the J call TRBJ2-2; possible D gene TRBD1, 6 bases. V lost 7 bases to trimming and J lost 6 bases, with 18 bases between them. CDR1 SGHTA and CDR2 FQGNSA come from the germline V gene. The CDR3 has 15 residues.

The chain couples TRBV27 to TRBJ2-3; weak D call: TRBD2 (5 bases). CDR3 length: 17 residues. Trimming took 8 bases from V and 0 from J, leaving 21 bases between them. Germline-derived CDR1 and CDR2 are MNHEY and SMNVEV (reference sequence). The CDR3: CASRLVASSTSTDTQYF. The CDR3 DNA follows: TGTGCCAGCCGTCTGGTGGCTAGCAGTACTAGCACAGATACGCAGTATTTT.

For the CDR3, the DNA is TGTGCCATCACTAGCGGGAGGGATGGTGAGCAGTTCTTC. Protein product: CAITSGRDGEQFF. This chain uses TRBV10-3 with TRBJ2-1; 12 bases agree with TRBD2. V was pared by 7 bases and J by 9 bases, with 4 bases of the junction left unmatched. The CDR3 is 13 amino acids. Looked up from germline, CDR1 is ENHRY and CDR2 is SYGVKD.

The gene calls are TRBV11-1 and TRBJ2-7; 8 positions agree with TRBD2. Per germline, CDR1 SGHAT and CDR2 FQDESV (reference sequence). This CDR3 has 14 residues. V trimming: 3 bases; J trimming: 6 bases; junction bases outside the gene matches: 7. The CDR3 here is CASSFKRESIEQYF. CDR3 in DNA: TGTGCCAGCAGCTTCAAGCGGGAGTCTATCGAGCAGTACTTC.

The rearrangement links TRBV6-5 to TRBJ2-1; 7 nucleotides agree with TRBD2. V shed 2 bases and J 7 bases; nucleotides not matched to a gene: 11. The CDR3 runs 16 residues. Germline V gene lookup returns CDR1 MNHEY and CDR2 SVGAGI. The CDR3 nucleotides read TGTGCCAGCAGTTACGGGGTGGGAGGGATTGCGAATGAGCAGTTCTTC. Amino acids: CASSYGVGGIANEQFF.

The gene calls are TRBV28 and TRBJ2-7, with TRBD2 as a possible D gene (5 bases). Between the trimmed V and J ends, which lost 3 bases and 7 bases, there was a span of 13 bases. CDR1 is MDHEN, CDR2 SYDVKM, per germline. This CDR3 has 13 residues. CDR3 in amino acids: CASSFAGLGEQYF. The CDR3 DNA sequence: TGTGCCAGCAGTTTCGCCGGACTGGGGGAGCAGTACTTC. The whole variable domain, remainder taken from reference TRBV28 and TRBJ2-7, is DVKVTQSSRYLVKRTGEKVFLECVQDMDHENMFWYRQDPGLGLRLIYFSYDVKMKEKGDIPEGYSVSREKKERFSLILESASTNQTSMYLCASSFAGLGEQYFGPGTRLTVT.

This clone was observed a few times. In DNA form, the CDR3 reads TGTGCCAGCTCGCGACGGTTAGGGGATGGCTACACCTTC. The encoded protein is CASSRRLGDGYTF. The chain couples TRBV18 to TRBJ1-2; the D gene is possibly TRBD1 (5 bases). CDR1 and CDR2 from the germline V gene are KGHSH and LQKENI. The CDR3 spans 13 residues. V lost 6 bases and J lost 6, with 14 bases in between. The full variable domain, its missing parts supplied by reference TRBV18 and TRBJ1-2, is NAGVMQNPRHLVRRRGQEARLRCSPMKGHSHVYWYRQLPEEGLKFMVYLQKENIIDESGMPKERFSAEFPKEGPSILRIQQVVRGDSAAYFCASSRRLGDGYTFGSGTRLTVV.

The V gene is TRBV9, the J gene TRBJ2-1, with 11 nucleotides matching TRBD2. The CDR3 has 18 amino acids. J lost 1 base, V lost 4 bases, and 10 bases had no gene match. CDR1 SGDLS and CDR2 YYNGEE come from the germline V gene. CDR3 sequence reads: CASSPGLAATPSYNEQFF. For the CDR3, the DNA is TGTGCCAGCAGCCCGGGACTAGCGGCCACCCCGTCCTACAATGAGCAGTTCTTC.

CDR3: CASSQVLVAGDQETQYF. The CDR3 bases are TGTGCCAGCAGCCAAGTTCTGGTAGCGGGGGATCAAGAGACCCAGTACTTC. The chain joins TRBV3-1 (or the pseudogene TRBV3-2) to TRBJ2-5; 9 nucleotides match TRBD2. The ends lost 1 base at V and 2 bases at J; junction bases unmatched: 8. The germline V gene has CDR1 LGHDT and CDR2 YNNKEL (reference sequence). The CDR3 totals 17 residues.

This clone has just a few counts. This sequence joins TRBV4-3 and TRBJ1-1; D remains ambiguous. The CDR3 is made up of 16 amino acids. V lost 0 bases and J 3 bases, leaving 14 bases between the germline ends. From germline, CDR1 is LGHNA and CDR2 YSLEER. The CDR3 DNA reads TGCGCCAGCAGCCAAGATAGAACAGCCTATTACACTGAAGCTTTCTTT. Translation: CASSQDRTAYYTEAFF.

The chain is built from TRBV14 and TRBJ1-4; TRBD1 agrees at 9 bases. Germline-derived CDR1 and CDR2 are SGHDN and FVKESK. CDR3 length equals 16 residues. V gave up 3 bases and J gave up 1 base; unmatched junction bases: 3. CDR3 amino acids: CASSQGQGRTNEKLFF. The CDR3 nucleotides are TGTGCCAGCAGCCAGGGACAGGGCCGAACTAATGAAAAACTGTTTTTT.

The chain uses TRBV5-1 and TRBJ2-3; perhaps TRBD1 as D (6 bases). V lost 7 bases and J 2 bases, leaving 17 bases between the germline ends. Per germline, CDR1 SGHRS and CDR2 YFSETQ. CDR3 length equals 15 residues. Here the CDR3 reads CASEPGTIYTDTQYF. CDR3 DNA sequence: TGCGCCAGCGAGCCCGGGACAATCTACACAGATACGCAGTATTTT.

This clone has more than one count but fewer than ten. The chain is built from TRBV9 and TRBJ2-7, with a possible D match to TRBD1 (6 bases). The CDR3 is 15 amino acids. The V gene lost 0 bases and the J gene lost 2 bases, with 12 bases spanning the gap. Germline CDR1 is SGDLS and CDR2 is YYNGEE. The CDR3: CASSVGAGAPYEQYF. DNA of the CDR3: TGTGCCAGCAGCGTAGGGGCAGGGGCCCCCTACGAGCAGTACTTC.

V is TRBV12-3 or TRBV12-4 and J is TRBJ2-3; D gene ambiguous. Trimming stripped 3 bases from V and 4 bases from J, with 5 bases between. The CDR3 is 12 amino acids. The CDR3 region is CASSLFSDTQYF. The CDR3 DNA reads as TGTGCCAGCAGTTTGTTCTCAGATACGCAGTATTTT.

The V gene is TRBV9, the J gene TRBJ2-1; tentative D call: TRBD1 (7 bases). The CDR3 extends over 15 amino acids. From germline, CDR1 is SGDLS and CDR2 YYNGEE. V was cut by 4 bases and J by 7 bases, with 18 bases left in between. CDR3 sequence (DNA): TGTGCCAGCAGCCCCAGGGGGGACCCACGGAATGAGCAGTTCTTC. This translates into CASSPRGDPRNEQFF.

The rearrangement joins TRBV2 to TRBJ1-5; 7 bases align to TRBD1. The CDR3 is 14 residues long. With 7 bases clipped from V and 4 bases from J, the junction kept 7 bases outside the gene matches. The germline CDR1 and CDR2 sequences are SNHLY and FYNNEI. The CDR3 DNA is TGTGCCAGCACCCGGGACAGTCAAAATCAGCCCCAGCATTTT. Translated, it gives CASTRDSQNQPQHF.

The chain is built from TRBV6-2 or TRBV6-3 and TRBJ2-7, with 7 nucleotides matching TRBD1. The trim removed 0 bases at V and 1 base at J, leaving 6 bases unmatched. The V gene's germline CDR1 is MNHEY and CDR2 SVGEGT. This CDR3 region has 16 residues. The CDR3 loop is CASSYSGPRGSYEQYF. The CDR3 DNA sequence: TGTGCCAGCAGTTACTCTGGACCCAGGGGGTCCTACGAGCAGTACTTC.

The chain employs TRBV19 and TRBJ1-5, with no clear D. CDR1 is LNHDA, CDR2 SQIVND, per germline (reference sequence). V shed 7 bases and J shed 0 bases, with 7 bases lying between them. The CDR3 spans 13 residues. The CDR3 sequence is CASKRNSNQPQHF. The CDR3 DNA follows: TGTGCCAGTAAGCGTAATAGCAATCAGCCCCAGCATTTT.

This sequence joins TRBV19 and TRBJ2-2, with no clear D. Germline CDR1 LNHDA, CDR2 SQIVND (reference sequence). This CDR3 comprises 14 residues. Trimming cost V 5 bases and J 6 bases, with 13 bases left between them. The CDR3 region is CASSVPGKAGELFF. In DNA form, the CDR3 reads TGTGCCAGTAGTGTTCCAGGAAAGGCCGGGGAGCTGTTTTTT.

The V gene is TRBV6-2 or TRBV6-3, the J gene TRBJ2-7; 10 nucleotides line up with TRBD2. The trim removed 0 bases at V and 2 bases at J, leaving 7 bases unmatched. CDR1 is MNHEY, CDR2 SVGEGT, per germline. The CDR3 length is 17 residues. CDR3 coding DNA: TGTGCCAGCAGTTACTCCTCAACTAGCGGGAAACCCTACGAGCAGTACTTC. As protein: CASSYSSTSGKPYEQYF.

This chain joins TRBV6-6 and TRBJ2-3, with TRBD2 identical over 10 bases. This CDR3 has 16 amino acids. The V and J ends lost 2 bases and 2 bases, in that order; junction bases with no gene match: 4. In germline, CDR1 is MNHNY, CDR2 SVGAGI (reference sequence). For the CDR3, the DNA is TGTGCCAGCAGTTACCCTAGCGGGGGCGACACAGATACGCAGTATTTT. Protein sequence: CASSYPSGGDTDTQYF.

The chain's CDR3 is CASSEQANSNQPQHF. CDR3 nucleotides: TGTGCCAGCAGTGAACAGGCTAATAGCAATCAGCCCCAGCATTTT. V and J are TRBV2 and TRBJ1-5; D not resolved. Germline assignment: CDR1 SNHLY and CDR2 FYNNEI. Trimming cost V 2 bases and J 0 bases, with 8 bases left between them. The CDR3 spans 15 residues.

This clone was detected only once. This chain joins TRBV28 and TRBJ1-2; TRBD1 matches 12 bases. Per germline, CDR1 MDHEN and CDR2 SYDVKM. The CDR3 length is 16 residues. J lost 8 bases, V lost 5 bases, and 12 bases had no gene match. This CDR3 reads CASSLGTGGALRGYTF. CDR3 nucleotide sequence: TGTGCCAGCAGTCTGGGGACAGGGGGCGCCTTGAGAGGCTACACCTTC.

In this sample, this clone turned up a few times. The DNA of the CDR3 is TGTGCCAGCAGCCAAGATTTAAACTACGAGCAGTACTTC. Amino acids: CASSQDLNYEQYF. This rearrangement joins TRBV4-2 to TRBJ2-7, with D unresolved. The germline V gene has CDR1 LGHNA and CDR2 YNFKEQ. CDR3 length: 13 residues. Trimming stripped 0 bases from V and 3 bases from J, with 6 bases between.

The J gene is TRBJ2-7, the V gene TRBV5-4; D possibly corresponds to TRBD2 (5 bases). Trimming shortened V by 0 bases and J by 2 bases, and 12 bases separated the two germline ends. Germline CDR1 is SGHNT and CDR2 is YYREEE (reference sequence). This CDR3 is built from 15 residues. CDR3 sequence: CASSLGGGAPYEQYF. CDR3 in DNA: TGTGCCAGCAGCTTGGGCGGAGGTGCCCCCTACGAGCAGTACTTC.

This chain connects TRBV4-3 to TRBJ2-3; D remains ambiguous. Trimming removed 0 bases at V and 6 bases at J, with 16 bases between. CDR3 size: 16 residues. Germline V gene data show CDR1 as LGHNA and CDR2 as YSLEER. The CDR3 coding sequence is TGCGCCAGCAGCCAAGATTTGGATCGATCCGGGGATACGCAGTATTTT. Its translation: CASSQDLDRSGDTQYF.

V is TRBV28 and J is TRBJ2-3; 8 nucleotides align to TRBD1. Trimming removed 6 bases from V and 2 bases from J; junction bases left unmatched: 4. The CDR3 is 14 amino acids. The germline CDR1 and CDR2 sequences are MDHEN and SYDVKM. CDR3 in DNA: TGTGCCAGCAGCAGGACAGGGCTCACAGATACGCAGTATTTT. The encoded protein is CASSRTGLTDTQYF.

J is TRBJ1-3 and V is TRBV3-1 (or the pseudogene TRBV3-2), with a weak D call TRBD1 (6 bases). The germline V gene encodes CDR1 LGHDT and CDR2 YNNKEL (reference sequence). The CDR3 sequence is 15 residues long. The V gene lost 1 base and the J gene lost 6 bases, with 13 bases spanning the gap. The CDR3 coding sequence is TGTGCCAGCAGCCAAGGGGTGGCGGGGGCAAACACCATATATTTT. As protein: CASSQGVAGANTIYF.

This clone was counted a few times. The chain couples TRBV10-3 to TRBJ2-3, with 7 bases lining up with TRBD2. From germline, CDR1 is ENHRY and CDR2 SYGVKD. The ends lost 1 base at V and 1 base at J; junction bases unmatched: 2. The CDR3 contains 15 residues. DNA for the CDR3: TGTGCCATCAGTGAGTTCGCGGGAGGCACAGATACGCAGTATTTT. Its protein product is CAISEFAGGTDTQYF.

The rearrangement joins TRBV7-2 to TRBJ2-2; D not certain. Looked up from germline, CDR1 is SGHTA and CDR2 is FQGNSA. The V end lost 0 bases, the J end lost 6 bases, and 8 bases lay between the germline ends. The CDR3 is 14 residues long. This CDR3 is CASSLAARSGELFF. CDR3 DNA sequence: TGTGCCAGCAGCTTAGCGGCTCGTTCCGGGGAGCTGTTTTTT.